This T cell receptor (beta chain) comes out of a study of shared clonotypes between healthy human individuals. Comments on this clone: Its target is unknown.

Terminally differentiated effector memory CD45RA+ cells were left out of the naive CD8 fraction, which was CD45RO-negative and positively selected for CCR7. The donor population consisted of healthy HIV-negative adults with no recent acute infections or vaccinations. The donors, all of them Caucasian adults, lived in Nashville, Tennessee. The CDR3 has 16 amino acids. From germline, CDR1 is MNHNY and CDR2 SVGAGI (reference sequence). The junction had 7 bases not matched to a gene; V was cut back by 0 bases and J by 6 bases. Every subset's genomic DNA went evenly onto several immunoSEQ plates. Data came from immunoSEQ multiplex PCR; TCRdb stores just in-frame clones and leaves some out. The sample lists about 750,000 clones; around 93% were seen once. Study-wide results and caveats: Measured sharing among donors was expected to vary with sequencing depth.

This sequence was found in a man aged 25-45 years in good health. The chain is built from TRBV6-6 and TRBJ1-2, with 10 nucleotides matching TRBD1. What was sequenced was naive CD8+ T cells sorted from blood. The CDR3 loop is CASSYSPGQGYHGYTF. CDR3 bases: TGTGCCAGCAGTTACTCGCCGGGACAGGGGTATCATGGCTACACCTTC.